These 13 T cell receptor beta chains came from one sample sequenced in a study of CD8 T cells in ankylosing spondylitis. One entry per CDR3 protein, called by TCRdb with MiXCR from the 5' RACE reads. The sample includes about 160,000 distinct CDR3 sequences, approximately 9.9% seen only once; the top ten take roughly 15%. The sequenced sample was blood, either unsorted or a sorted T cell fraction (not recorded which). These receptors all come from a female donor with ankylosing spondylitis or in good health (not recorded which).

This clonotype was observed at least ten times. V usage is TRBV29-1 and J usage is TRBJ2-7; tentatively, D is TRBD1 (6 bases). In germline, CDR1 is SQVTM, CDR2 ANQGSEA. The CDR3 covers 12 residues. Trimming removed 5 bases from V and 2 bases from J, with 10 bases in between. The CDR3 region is CSVQGNAYEQYF. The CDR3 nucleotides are TGCAGCGTTCAGGGGAACGCCTACGAGCAGTACTTC.

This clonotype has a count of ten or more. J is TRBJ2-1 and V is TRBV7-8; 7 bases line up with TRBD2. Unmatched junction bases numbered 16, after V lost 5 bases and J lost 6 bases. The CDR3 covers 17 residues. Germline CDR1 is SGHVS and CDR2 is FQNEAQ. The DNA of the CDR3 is TGTGCCAGCAGCCTGGGGCTAGCGGCGGATATACCCAATGAGCAGTTCTTC. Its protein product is CASSLGLAADIPNEQFF.

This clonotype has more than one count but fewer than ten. CDR3 amino acids: CASSLGDSRSYGYTF. The DNA for the CDR3 is TGTGCCAGCAGCTTAGGTGACTCCCGAAGCTATGGCTACACCTTC. This chain joins TRBV7-9 and TRBJ1-2; unclear D gene. CDR1 is SEHNR, CDR2 FQNEAQ, per germline (reference sequence). V lost 1 base to trimming and J lost 4 bases, with 13 bases between them. CDR3 size: 15 residues.

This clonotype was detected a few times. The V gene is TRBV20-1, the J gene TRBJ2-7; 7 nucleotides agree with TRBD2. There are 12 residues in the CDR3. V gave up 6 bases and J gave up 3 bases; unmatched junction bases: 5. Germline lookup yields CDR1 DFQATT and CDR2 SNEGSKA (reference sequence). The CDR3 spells CSAPGLNYEQYF. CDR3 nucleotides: TGCAGTGCCCCGGGACTAAACTACGAGCAGTACTTC.

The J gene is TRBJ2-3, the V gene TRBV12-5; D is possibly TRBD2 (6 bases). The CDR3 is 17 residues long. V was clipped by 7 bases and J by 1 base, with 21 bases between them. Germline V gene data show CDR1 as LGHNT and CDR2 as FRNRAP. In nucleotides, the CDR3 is TGTGCTAGTGCCACCGGCAGTGGGAGGAGTGGCACAGATACGCAGTATTTT. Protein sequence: CASATGSGRSGTDTQYF.

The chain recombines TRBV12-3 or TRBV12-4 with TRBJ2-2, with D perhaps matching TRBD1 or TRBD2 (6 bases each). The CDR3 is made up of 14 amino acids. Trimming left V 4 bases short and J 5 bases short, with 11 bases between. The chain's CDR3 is CASSWVGGTGELFF. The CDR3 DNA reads TGTGCCAGCAGTTGGGTAGGGGGGACCGGGGAGCTGTTTTTT.

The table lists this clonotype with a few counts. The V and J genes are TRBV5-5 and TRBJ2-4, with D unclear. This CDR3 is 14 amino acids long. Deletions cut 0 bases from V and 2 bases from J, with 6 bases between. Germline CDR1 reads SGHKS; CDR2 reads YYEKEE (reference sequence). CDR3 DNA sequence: TGTGCCAGCAGCTTGGGGGTGTCCAAAAACATTCAGTACTTC. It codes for CASSLGVSKNIQYF.

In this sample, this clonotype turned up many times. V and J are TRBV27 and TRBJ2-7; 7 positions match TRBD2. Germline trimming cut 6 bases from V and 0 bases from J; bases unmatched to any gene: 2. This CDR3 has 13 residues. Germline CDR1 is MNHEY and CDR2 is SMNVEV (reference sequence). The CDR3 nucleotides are TGTGCCAGCAGCGGCGGGAGCTCCTACGAGCAGTACTTC. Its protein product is CASSGGSSYEQYF.

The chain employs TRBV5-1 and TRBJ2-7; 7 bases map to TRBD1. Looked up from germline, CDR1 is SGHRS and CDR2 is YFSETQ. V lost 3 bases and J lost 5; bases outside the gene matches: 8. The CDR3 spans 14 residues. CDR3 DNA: TGCGCCAGCAGCTCCTATGGGACAGAGGACGAGCAGTACTTC. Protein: CASSSYGTEDEQYF. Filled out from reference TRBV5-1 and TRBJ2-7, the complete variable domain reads KAGVTQTPRYLIKTRGQQVTLSCSPISGHRSVSWYQQTPGQGLQFLFEYFSETQRNKGNFPGRFSGRQFSNSRSEMNVSTLELGDSALYLCASSSYGTEDEQYFGPGTRLTVT.

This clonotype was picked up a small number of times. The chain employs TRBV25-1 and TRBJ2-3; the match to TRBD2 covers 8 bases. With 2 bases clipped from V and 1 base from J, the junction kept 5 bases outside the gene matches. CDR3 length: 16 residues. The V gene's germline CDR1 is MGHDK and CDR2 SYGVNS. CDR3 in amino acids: CASSETGGVRTDTQYF. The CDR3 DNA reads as TGTGCCAGCAGTGAAACGGGGGGGGTACGCACAGATACGCAGTATTTT.

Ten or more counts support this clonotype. CDR3 loop: CASSQVRDYESYEQYF. CDR3 nucleotides: TGTGCCAGCAGCCAAGTCCGGGACTACGAGAGTTACGAGCAGTACTTC. The chain recombines TRBV3-1 with TRBJ2-7; TRBD2 agrees at 7 bases. This CDR3 has 16 residues. The ends lost 1 base at V and 4 bases at J; junction bases unmatched: 10. The germline V gene encodes CDR1 LGHDT and CDR2 YNNKEL (reference sequence).

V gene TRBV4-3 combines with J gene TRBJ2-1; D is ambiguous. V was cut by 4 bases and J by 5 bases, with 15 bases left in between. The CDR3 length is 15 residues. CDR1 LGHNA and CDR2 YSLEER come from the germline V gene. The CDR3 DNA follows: TGCGCCAGCAGCCCATACGAACTATCCGACAATGAGCAGTTCTTC. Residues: CASSPYELSDNEQFF.

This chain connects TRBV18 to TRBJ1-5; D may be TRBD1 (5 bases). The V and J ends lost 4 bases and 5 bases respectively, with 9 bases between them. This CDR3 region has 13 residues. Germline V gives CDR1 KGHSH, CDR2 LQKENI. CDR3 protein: CASSRTGDQPQHF. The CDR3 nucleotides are TGTGCCAGCTCACGGACGGGGGATCAGCCCCAGCATTTT.